Sequencing of this T cell receptor beta chain was carried out in a study of preoperative IRX-2 immunotherapy in early breast cancer. Documented treatment: preoperative locoregional IRX-2 cytokine immunotherapy. Preoperative locoregional IRX-2 cytokine immunotherapy was tested in the phase Ib source study. Produced via immunoSEQ multiplex PCR; TCRdb's table is partial and in-frame only. Among under 4,000 clones listed, nearly 70% were seen once. Germline CDR1 WSHSY, CDR2 SAAADI. The length of the CDR3 is 15 residues. J lost 5 bases, V lost 8 bases, and 6 bases had no gene match. This sequence joins TRBV10-2 and TRBJ2-3; TRBD2 matches at 14 bases. This material consisted of tumor tissue, taken after IRX-2 immunotherapy. The origin of this receptor is a human donor with breast cancer. The CDR3 DNA reads TGCGCCAGCCGGGGACTAGCGGGAGCGGGAGATACGCAGTATTTT. It is translated as CASRGLAGAGDTQYF.